This T cell receptor (beta chain) was identified in a study of circulating tumor DNA in untreated peripheral T-cell lymphoma. Germline V gene sequence: CDR1 WSHSY, CDR2 SAAADI. The CDR3 runs 13 residues. V was shortened by 9 bases and J by 2 bases, with 12 bases between the two germline ends. Only one count was recorded for this clone. This tumor tissue came from a pretreatment baseline collection. Method: immunoSEQ multiplex PCR; TCRdb's copy keeps in-frame clones and lacks some. The data hold 1,300 to 1,500 clones, with around 66% observed a single time. Material: tumor tissue. The chain is built from TRBV10-2 and TRBJ2-3; no definite D call. The TCR sequence derives from a human donor with peripheral T-cell lymphoma. The CDR3 loop is CARSLGPTDTQYF. As DNA, the CDR3 is TGCGCCAGGTCGCTCGGCCCCACAGATACGCAGTATTTT.